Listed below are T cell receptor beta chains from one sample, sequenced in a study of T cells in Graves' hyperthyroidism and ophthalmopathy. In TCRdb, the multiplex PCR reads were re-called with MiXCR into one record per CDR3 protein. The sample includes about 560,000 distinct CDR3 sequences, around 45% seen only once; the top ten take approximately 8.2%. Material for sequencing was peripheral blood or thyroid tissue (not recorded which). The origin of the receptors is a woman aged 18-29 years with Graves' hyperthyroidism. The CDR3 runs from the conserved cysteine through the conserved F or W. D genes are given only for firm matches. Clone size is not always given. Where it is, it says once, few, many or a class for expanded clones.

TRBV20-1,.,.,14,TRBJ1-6,TGCAGTGCTAGAGTTAGCGGGGATAATTCACCCCTCCACTTT,CSARVSGDNSPLHF
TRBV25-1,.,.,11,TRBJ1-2,TGTGCCAGCCAACAGGGATGGGGCTACACCTTC,CASQQGWGYTF
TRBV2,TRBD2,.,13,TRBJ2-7,TGTGCCAGCACGGGACCCACTAGCGACGAGCAGTACTTC,CASTGPTSDEQYF
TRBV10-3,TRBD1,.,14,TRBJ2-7,TGTGCCATCAGTGAGCGAGACAGGGGGCCCGAGCAGTACTTC,CAISERDRGPEQYF
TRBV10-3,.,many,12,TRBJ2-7,TGTGCCATCAGCCCCGATGCCTACGAGCAGTACTTC,CAISPDAYEQYF
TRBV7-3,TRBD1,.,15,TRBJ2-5,TGTGCCAGCAGCCAACTGGGACAGGGGAAGGAGATCCAGTACTTC,CASSQLGQGKEIQYF
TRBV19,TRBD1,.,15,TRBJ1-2,TGTGCCAGTAGTATTCTCCAGGGGGTAAACTATGGCTACACCTTC,CASSILQGVNYGYTF
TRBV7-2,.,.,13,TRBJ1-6,TGTGCCTGGAGTCCGGGACGGAATTCACCCCTCCACTTT,CAWSPGRNSPLHF
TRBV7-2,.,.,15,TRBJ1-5,TGTGCCAGCAGCCCGATGGGGGGAGGCGGAGAGACCCAGCATTTT,CASSPMGGGGETQHF
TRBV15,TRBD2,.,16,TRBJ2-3,TGTGCCACCAGCAGAGATTTTGCGGGAGAAATAGATACGCAGTATTTT,CATSRDFAGEIDTQYF
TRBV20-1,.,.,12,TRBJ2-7,TGCAGTGCTTCATACAGCTCCTACGAGCAGTACTTC,CSASYSSYEQYF